What follows are 27 T cell receptor beta chains derived from one specimen sequenced in a study of T-cell reconstitution after alpha-beta-depleted transplantation in children. As it was prepared, the TCRbeta library received unique molecular identifiers. TCRdb called the PCR reads again in MiXCR, with one record for every CDR3 protein. Here the sample spans about 580,000 distinct CDR3 sequences, about 23% being singletons. Sequenced material: PBMCs, mostly from graft donor cells, taken 360 days after TCRalphabeta/CD19-depleted stem cell transplant. The receptors originated from a boy younger than two who had a stem cell transplant for acute myeloid leukemia, so the T cells may come from the graft donor.

This clonotype occurred a few times. The chain's CDR3 is CASSPIHTENTEAFF. As DNA, the CDR3 is TGTGCCAGCTCACCAATCCACACAGAAAACACTGAAGCTTTCTTT. The genes are TRBV18 and TRBJ1-1; no reliable D call. Trimming left V 2 bases short and J 2 bases short, with 12 bases between. Germline lookup yields CDR1 KGHSH and CDR2 LQKENI. The CDR3 is 15 amino acids.

This clonotype has only a few counts. In DNA form, the CDR3 reads TGCAGTGCTAGAGCCAGACGTAGCAATCAGCCCCAGCATTTT. Protein product: CSARARRSNQPQHF. The chain combines TRBV20-1 with TRBJ1-5; D ambiguous. CDR3 length equals 14 residues. V was pared by 1 base and J by 0 bases, with 7 bases between. Germline V gives CDR1 DFQATT, CDR2 SNEGSKA (reference sequence).

The chain uses TRBV12-3 or TRBV12-4 and TRBJ2-1, with 10 positions matching TRBD2. This CDR3 has 14 amino acids. J was trimmed by 6 bases and V by 6 bases; bases with no gene match: 5. In DNA form, the CDR3 reads TGTGCCAGCAGGCGTAGCGGGGGGATCAATGAGCAGTTCTTC. It is translated as CASRRSGGINEQFF.

V usage is TRBV4-1 and J usage is TRBJ1-1; D gene ambiguous. The CDR3 is made up of 15 amino acids. The V gene lost 2 bases and the J gene lost 2 bases, with 12 bases spanning the gap. CDR1 is MGHRA, CDR2 YSYEKL, per germline. The CDR3 protein is CASSQIETSNTEAFF. DNA for the CDR3: TGCGCCAGCAGCCAAATAGAGACATCAAACACTGAAGCTTTCTTT.

A few counts support this clonotype. V usage is TRBV12-3 or TRBV12-4 and J usage is TRBJ2-3; a weak D match, TRBD1 (6 bases). Trimming removed 8 bases from V and 2 bases from J, with 14 bases in between. The CDR3 sequence is 14 residues long. Here the CDR3 reads CASESGGNTDTQYF. The DNA for the CDR3 is TGTGCCAGCGAATCTGGGGGCAACACAGATACGCAGTATTTT.

The CDR3 region is CASSPASGGRYEQYV. DNA of the CDR3: TGTGCCAGCAGTCCGGCGAGCGGGGGGCGTTACGAGCAGTACGTC. The rearrangement links TRBV28 to TRBJ2-7; 9 bases line up with TRBD2. Germline trimming cut 5 bases from V and 4 bases from J; bases unmatched to any gene: 9. The CDR3 loop spans 15 amino acids. Germline CDR1 MDHEN, CDR2 SYDVKM.

The table lists this clonotype with a few counts. The rearrangement links TRBV29-1 to TRBJ1-3; a possible D gene is TRBD1 (5 bases). Germline V gives CDR1 SQVTM, CDR2 ANQGSEA. The CDR3 length is 13 residues. The V end was cut by 4 bases, the J end by 1 base, with 8 bases between. Here the CDR3 reads CSVARGSGNTIYF. CDR3 DNA: TGCAGCGTTGCAAGGGGTTCTGGAAACACCATATATTTT.

This clonotype showed up just a few times. The V and J genes are TRBV13 and TRBJ2-1, with 15 bases identical to TRBD2. Germline values: CDR1 PRHDT, CDR2 FYEKMQ (reference sequence). Trimming at V came to 4 bases and at J to 0 bases, leaving 13 bases not matched to a gene. The CDR3 extends over 21 amino acids. CDR3 in amino acids: CASSSLPGLAGGPGSYNEQFF. The CDR3 nucleotides are TGTGCCAGCAGCTCACTGCCTGGACTAGCGGGGGGGCCGGGCTCCTACAATGAGCAGTTCTTC.

V gene TRBV28 combines with J gene TRBJ2-7; 8 bases line up with TRBD1. The V segment lost 4 bases and the J segment 3 bases; nucleotides outside the gene matches: 11. Germline loops: CDR1 MDHEN, CDR2 SYDVKM. This CDR3 has 16 amino acids. The CDR3 is CASSSRQGRPLYEQYV. In DNA, the CDR3 is TGTGCCAGCAGTTCCAGACAGGGGCGACCGCTCTACGAGCAGTACGTC.

Many counts were recorded for this clonotype. V is TRBV21-1 and J is TRBJ2-2; the table's D call of TRBD1 was not tested on the DNA. TRBV21-1 is assigned pseudogene status. This CDR3 spans 14 amino acids. The CDR3 is CASSRDRSVRELFF. CDR3 DNA: TGTGCCAGCAGCAGGGACAGGTCCGTCAGGGAGCTGTTTTTT.

The chain carries TRBV28 and TRBJ2-5; D uncertain. The CDR3 is made up of 11 amino acids. V was pared by 8 bases and J by 5 bases, with 9 bases between. The germline V gene has CDR1 MDHEN and CDR2 SYDVKM. This CDR3 is CASGKSETQYF. CDR3 in DNA: TGTGCCAGCGGGAAGAGCGAGACCCAGTACTTC.

The chain's CDR3 is CSAMDRSGIYEQYV. The DNA for the CDR3 is TGCAGTGCGATGGACAGGTCGGGGATATACGAGCAGTACGTC. V gene TRBV20-1 combines with J gene TRBJ2-7; 7 bases align to TRBD1. With 6 bases clipped from V and 4 bases from J, the junction kept 12 bases outside the gene matches. CDR3 length equals 14 residues. Germline CDR1 is DFQATT and CDR2 is SNEGSKA (reference sequence).

The rearrangement uses TRBV20-1 and TRBJ1-5; 7 bases agree with TRBD1. The V gene's germline CDR1 is DFQATT and CDR2 SNEGSKA (reference sequence). The CDR3 consists of 13 residues. V dropped 5 bases and J dropped 4; count of bases not matched to a gene: 5. CDR3 DNA: TGCAGTGCTCGGGACAGACAAAATCAGCCCCAGCATTTT. The encoded protein is CSARDRQNQPQHF.

This clonotype has at least ten counts. The V call is TRBV5-5, the J call TRBJ2-5; D is undetermined. V gave up 0 bases and J gave up 5 bases, with 14 bases separating them. In germline, CDR1 is SGHKS, CDR2 YYEKEE (reference sequence). This CDR3 spans 15 amino acids. The CDR3 coding sequence is TGTGCCAGCAGCTTGGCCTTCGAGGTAATGGAGACCCAGTACTTC. Translated, it gives CASSLAFEVMETQYF.

This clonotype was seen repeatedly, ten times or more. The V and J genes are TRBV20-1 and TRBJ2-3, with 9 bases identical to TRBD2. The germline gives CDR1 DFQATT, CDR2 SNEGSKA (reference sequence). Unmatched junction bases numbered 7, after V lost 4 bases and J lost 2 bases. This CDR3 contains 15 residues. In DNA, the CDR3 is TGCAGTGCTACCTTGCTAGCGGGGTCCACAGATACGCAGTATTTT. Translated, it gives CSATLLAGSTDTQYF.

This clonotype has a count of ten or more. V and J are TRBV5-5 and TRBJ2-7; D gene unclear. With 0 bases removed from V and 3 bases from J, the gap between germline ends came to 10 bases. Looked up from germline, CDR1 is SGHKS and CDR2 is YYEKEE (reference sequence). There are 14 residues in the CDR3. This CDR3 reads CASSLGLGNYEQYV. Written as DNA, the CDR3 is TGTGCCAGCAGCTTGGGGCTGGGGAACTACGAGCAGTACGTC.

This clonotype occurred many times. The chain is built from TRBV7-9 and TRBJ1-1; 7 bases align to TRBD1. CDR3 size: 15 residues. Germline lookup yields CDR1 SEHNR and CDR2 FQNEAQ (reference sequence). After removal of 3 bases from V and 0 bases from J, the junction contained 4 bases not matched to a gene. CDR3 nucleotides: TGTGCCAGCAGCTTTGGTGACAGGGTGAACACTGAAGCTTTCTTT. Its translation: CASSFGDRVNTEAFF. Based on the CDR3 plus reference TRBV7-9 and TRBJ1-1, the full variable domain is DTGVSQNPRHKITKRGQNVTFRCDPISEHNRLYWYRQTLGQGPEFLTYFQNEAQLEKSRLLSDRFSAERPKGSFSTLEIQRTEQGDSAMYLCASSFGDRVNTEAFFGQGTRLTVV.

The chain is built from TRBV13 and TRBJ2-7; TRBD2 aligns across 8 bases. V dropped 5 bases and J dropped 3; count of bases not matched to a gene: 9. Germline V lookup: CDR1 PRHDT, CDR2 FYEKMQ (reference sequence). This CDR3 is built from 15 residues. The CDR3 here is CASSRGGPKFYEQYV. CDR3 DNA: TGTGCCAGCAGCCGCGGGGGGCCGAAATTCTACGAGCAGTACGTC.

The sample holds many counts of this clonotype. The chain joins TRBV27 to TRBJ1-2; no clear D. The CDR3 covers 14 residues. In germline, CDR1 is MNHEY, CDR2 SMNVEV (reference sequence). The V gene lost 8 bases and the J gene lost 0 bases, with 13 bases spanning the gap. CDR3 bases: TGTGCCAGCGGTGCGGGGATGGCTAACTATGGCTACACCTTC. This encodes CASGAGMANYGYTF.

The rearrangement uses TRBV20-1 and TRBJ2-5, with 7 bases aligning to TRBD2. V trimming: 0 bases; J trimming: 0 bases; junction bases outside the gene matches: 1. From germline, CDR1 is DFQATT and CDR2 SNEGSKA (reference sequence). CDR3 size: 14 residues. The CDR3 bases are TGCAGTGCTAGAGATGGGACTAACCAAGAGACCCAGTACTTC. Its protein is CSARDGTNQETQYF.

This clonotype was seen only a few times. This chain joins TRBV7-9 and TRBJ1-4; D unclear. CDR3 length: 12 residues. V dropped 5 bases and J dropped 5 bases, with 6 bases sitting between them. Germline CDR1 is SEHNR and CDR2 is FQNEAQ (reference sequence). CDR3 sequence reads: CASSVRNEKLFF. CDR3 DNA sequence: TGTGCCAGCAGCGTGAGGAATGAAAAACTGTTTTTT. Full variable domain (rest looked up from reference TRBV7-9 and TRBJ1-4): DTGVSQNPRHKITKRGQNVTFRCDPISEHNRLYWYRQTLGQGPEFLTYFQNEAQLEKSRLLSDRFSAERPKGSFSTLEIQRTEQGDSAMYLCASSVRNEKLFFGSGTQLSVL.

Notes on this clonotype: A read error is possible here, since a much larger clone lies one base away. The chain has TRBV6-5 and TRBJ2-7, with D possibly matching TRBD1 (5 bases). This CDR3 comprises 14 residues. V dropped 0 bases and J dropped 3 bases, with 9 bases sitting between them. The germline V gene has CDR1 MNHEY and CDR2 SVGAGI. The CDR3 nucleotides are TGTGCCAGCAGTTACTCGCACAGGAACTACGAGCAGTACTTC. As protein: CASSYSHRNYEQYF.

The chain carries TRBV6-1 and TRBJ2-1, with 10 bases identical to TRBD1. CDR1 MNHNS and CDR2 SASEGT come from the germline V gene. With 6 bases clipped from V and 8 bases from J, the junction kept 10 bases outside the gene matches. This CDR3 region has 15 residues. The CDR3: CASSDRGDRGYEQFF. The CDR3 coding sequence is TGTGCCAGCAGCGACCGAGGGGACAGGGGCTATGAGCAGTTCTTC.

This clonotype was detected ten times or more. The chain has TRBV12-3 or TRBV12-4 and TRBJ2-6, with D uncertain. V shed 5 bases and J shed 1 base, with 9 bases lying between them. The CDR3 spans 15 residues. The CDR3 loop reads CASSLGMSGANVLTF. CDR3 bases: TGTGCCAGCAGTCTAGGGATGTCTGGGGCCAACGTCCTGACTTTC.

V is TRBV7-2 and J is TRBJ1-2; 7 positions agree with TRBD1. V dropped 2 bases and J dropped 0; count of bases not matched to a gene: 6. This CDR3 is built from 16 residues. Germline lookup yields CDR1 SGHTA and CDR2 FQGNSA. The CDR3 here is CASSLYDRASNYGYTF. The CDR3, as DNA: TGTGCCAGCAGCTTATATGACAGGGCCTCTAACTATGGCTACACCTTC.

The V gene is TRBV2, the J gene TRBJ2-7; the D gene is possibly TRBD1 (8 bases). The CDR3 runs to 14 residues. Looked up from germline, CDR1 is SNHLY and CDR2 is FYNNEI. Trimming pared 4 bases from V and 4 bases from J, leaving 14 bases between. Here the CDR3 reads CASSALQGGYEQYV. As DNA, the CDR3 is TGTGCCAGCAGTGCCCTACAGGGGGGGTACGAGCAGTACGTC.

This clonotype has just a few counts. The chain carries TRBV7-9 and TRBJ2-1; maybe TRBD2 (6 bases). Between the trimmed V and J ends, which lost 1 base and 3 bases, there was a span of 10 bases. Germline-derived CDR1 and CDR2 are SEHNR and FQNEAQ (reference sequence). This CDR3 comprises 15 residues. The CDR3 loop is CASSLVLAIYNEQFF. The DNA of the CDR3 is TGTGCCAGCAGCTTAGTACTAGCCATCTACAATGAGCAGTTCTTC.